The T cell receptor beta chain under discussion was sequenced for a study of blood T cell repertoires in COVID-19 (dated by TCRdb to 2020 to 2022). Turning to the overall study: Samples from collaborators originated in the United States, Italy and Spain and spanned both the acute and convalescent phases of COVID-19. The repertoires were released in a freely available public database meant as a resource for research on the immune response to SARS-CoV-2. Sample metadata almost always included a de-identified subject ID, COVID-19 status, age in years and sex. HLA class I and class II types, where available, came from metadata supplied by the sample provider rather than from assay-based typing. Deeply sampled blood TCRbeta repertoires from subjects exposed to, actively infected with, or recovered from COVID-19 were included in the dataset. The samples were drawn from two sources: the first 160 participants of the ongoing ImmuneRACE study, and 1,000 to 1,500 subjects contributed by 6 global collaborators. The prospective study material was composed of cDNA or gDNA derived from T cells, B-cell-depleted T cells, or PBMCs. The study at large found these results: Clinical and demographic metadata were provided uncurated, with the amount varying by source and participant.

In Seattle, one collaborating source enrolled patients while the infection was active and tracked those patients longitudinally over the course of disease. Each collaborating institution followed its own protocols to collect whole blood in K2EDTA tubes. Collaborator samples were shipped for TCRbeta analysis as frozen whole blood, isolated PBMCs, or DNA extracted from either sample type. The cysteine opens and the phenylalanine closes a CDR3 of 15 amino acids. Left in the record is the CDR3 DNA by itself, 45 bases read in frame from the first base. As encoded in the germline V gene (reference sequence), CDR1 is SGHNT while CDR2 is YYREEE. Cut back by 0 bases and 2 bases, the V and J ends lie 9 bases apart. This clone was seen only once. What this receptor recognizes is not known. One base away there is no much larger clone; base qualities are not given. The immunoSEQ Assay, a bias-controlled multiplex PCR, was used to amplify TCRbeta CDR3 regions from genomic DNA. The published analysis was carried out like this. The number of nucleated cells in each sample was estimated from the amplification of reference gene primers within the assay. To quantify the absolute abundance of each unique TCRbeta CDR3 rearrangement, sequence reads were collapsed and filtered. Productive Simpson clonality was computed per sample as the square root of Simpson's diversity index over productive rearrangements. TCRdb retrieved this table from immuneACCESS and kept in-frame rearrangements only. Not all clones are present; in checked studies, unresolved V genes account for under half, and no reason is known for the remainder. Clonal size and the V and J genes are those of that table, whereas D and trimming came from the DNA. Counted in this sample were under 65,000 clones; approximately 75% of them appeared once. The ten largest account for roughly 30% of the sample.

The chain was built from TRBV5-4 and TRBJ2-4; possibly the D gene is TRBD2, per 6 matching bases. The sample was peripheral blood. This receptor was obtained from a man in his 60s with COVID-19, enrolled during active disease. The sequenced DNA is TGTGCCAGCAGCTTGGACCTAGCGACCAAAAACATTCAGTACTTC. It translates to CASSLDLATKNIQYF.